The source of this TCR beta chain is a study of radiotherapy plus CTLA-4 blockade in lung cancer. The wider study: Of the patients, roughly 17% showed objective responses and approximately 34% attained disease control.

V shed 1 base and J 1 base; nucleotides not matched to a gene: 4. The CDR3 spans 15 residues. Germline values: CDR1 GTSNPN, CDR2 SVGIG (reference sequence). TCRdb's copy holds only in-frame clones and misses some; the assay was immunoSEQ multiplex PCR. The repertoire holds about 72,000 clones, with roughly 80% as singletons. This clone was recorded once. Its antigen is as yet unknown. Study-level points and caveats: TCR clones from tumors expanded in blood after radiotherapy plus ipilimumab. Best predicting response, reportedly, were early blood T cell clone dynamics, with interferon-beta.

V is TRBV30 and J is TRBJ1-5; 7 bases map to TRBD1. The TCR sequence derives from a human donor with non-small cell lung cancer who had a complete response to radiotherapy plus ipilimumab. Specimen: peripheral blood, collected from a patient treated with radiotherapy plus ipilimumab. The CDR3 DNA reads as TGTGCCTGGAGTGGAGGGGGCAACAGCAATCAGCCCCAGCATTTT. Its translation is CAWSGGGNSNQPQHF.